This TCR beta chain appears in the sequencing data of a study of tumor-infiltrating lymphocytes in primary liver carcinoma. Study details: The tumors ranged from roughly 4 to 11 cm across and fell within stage T1-T3 N0M0.

TCR beta cDNA was reverse-transcribed from roughly 520 ng of total RNA. The reaction used a constant-region primer and ProtoScript II reverse transcriptase. For TCR beta, libraries were produced by three nested multiplex PCR rounds using slightly modified ARM-PCR. In the first two PCR rounds, TRBV1-TRBV30 forward primers were paired with a C-beta reverse primer, and each round lasted approximately 10 cycles. TCRdb reprocessed the multiplex PCR reads with MiXCR, giving one entry per CDR3 protein. The table lists 20,000 to 25,000 distinct CDR3 sequences, nearly 80% of them singletons, with roughly 43% in the top ten. This clonotype has only one observation. A read error may account for a junction end that differs from germline. Each 20-30 mg portion of unsorted bulk tissue served as the source for co-extraction of RNA and DNA. Primary liver carcinomas in the patients were surgically resected. The CDR3 has 15 amino acids. Germline V gives CDR1 SGHNT, CDR2 YENEEA.

The chain couples TRBV11-3 to TRBJ2-7; 7 nucleotides agree with TRBD1. The clonotype comes from a woman aged 30 to 39 with primary liver carcinoma and hepatitis B virus infection. Sequencing was carried out using liver tumor tissue from sampling region 1. The subset was: tumor region T1, superior pole. CDR3 sequence: CASNLVGTDNYEQYF. CDR3 in DNA: TGTGCCAGCAACTTAGTTGGGACAGACAACTACGAGCAGTACTTC.